This record covers a single T cell receptor (beta chain). In this sample, this clone turned up a few times. Its cognate antigen has yet to be identified. Per-nucleotide qualities are absent, and no much larger clonotype sits a single base away. The sample is drawn from a study of beta chain features in type 1 diabetes (dated by TCRdb to the late 2010s). General notes on the study: Mean age, gender distribution, total cell number and subset yield did not differ between patients and healthy donors. A total of 85 million to 110 million sorted cells were examined across all samples, and RNA yield correlated strongly with the number of cells per subset. The study compared TCRB repertoires of sorted circulating CD4+ T cell subsets between recently diagnosed type 1 diabetes patients and matched healthy donors. Regulatory and stem cell-like memory subsets were isolated from only 8 patients and roughly eight healthy donors, whereas naive and central memory subsets came from all 30 or so donors.

The entire isolated RNA was reverse transcribed using the High Capacity cDNA Reverse Transcription Kit, and thus expressed TCRB transcripts were sequenced. Deep immunoSEQ sequencing was applied to naive, central memory and regulatory T cell samples, giving an average of about 3.7 million total reads per sample. Sorted cells were lysed in RLT buffer and RNA was extracted with DNase-treated RNeasy Micro or Mini kits, depending on cell number. Each cell subset was processed on its own to prevent cross-contamination, while patient and healthy donor samples were processed together. The immunoSEQ multiplex PCR was used to amplify TCRB sequences from cDNA, yielding 87-bp fragments that span the CDR3 region. Sequencing of the amplicons was done on the Illumina HiSeq platform. The study's own analysis went as follows. PCR bias was corrected computationally using synthetic template baselines, and reads within Hamming distance 2 were collapsed, with unmergeable singletons discarded. Reads were aligned against IMGT to assign V, D and J genes, CDR3 length and insertions or deletions at six rearrangement sites. Clonotype counts were normalized to sorted cell number within each subset before computing true diversity and Gini coefficients with the tcR R package. The overlap coefficient, calculated on TCRB nucleotide sequences, was used to measure repertoire sharing. Out-of-frame TCRB sequences from naive cells were analyzed to stand in for the pre-selection repertoire. TCRdb took over this immuneACCESS table, retaining in-frame rearrangements with V and J assigned. Such tables are incomplete; in checked studies, under half of the missing clones stem from an unresolved V gene, and the remainder is unexplained. The V and J calls and clone size were taken over from that table, and D and trimming were inferred from the DNA. The sample table shows fewer than 250,000 clones, and around 9.6% are seen once. Less than 0.035% of the sample is taken by the ten largest.

Each donor gave one peripheral blood draw, about 100 mL on average, collected into heparinised tubes. A BD FACSAria II was used to sort naive, central memory, regulatory and stem cell-like memory CD4+ T cells with a panel that included CD45RO, CCR7, CD25, CD127, CD95 and CD27. Every sorted population had a purity above 95%. PBMCs were separated immediately by Lymphoprep density gradient centrifugation and were stained directly, without being cultured. To minimize batch effects, samples were stained and sorted in pairs, one healthy donor with one patient per experiment. Overall study results and their limits: Because the HLA sub-analyses included only small numbers of individuals, any influence of HLA type on TCRB rearrangement was left unresolved. Shorter templates might be favored by PCR, yet because patient and control samples were amplified and corrected together, any such skew would affect both groups equally. Naive, central memory and regulatory TCRB repertoires appeared to be more alike among patients than among healthy donors. Because cDNA was sequenced instead of genomic DNA, activated cells with high expression could be over-represented, although the groups did not differ in activation or CD3 levels. Type 1 diabetes patients showed a moderate but significant shortening of TCRB CDR3 length in all four CD4+ subsets. Fewer insertions and more nucleotide deletions at VDJ recombination sites were observed in patients with type 1 diabetes, implying thymic rearrangement abnormalities.

V loses 1 base of germline sequence and J loses 1 base, and the interval between the two ends is 9 bases. The germline V gene provides CDR1 SGHDT and CDR2 YYEEEE. Including cysteine and phenylalanine, the CDR3 has 14 amino acids. The DNA shown is the 42-base CDR3, in frame from base 1. The chain joins TRBV5-6 to TRBJ2-7; the D gene is perhaps TRBD2, on 5 matching bases. Sequencing was done on a sample of naive CD4+ T cells from blood. Per the publication, the cell subset or site label means: true naive CD4+ T cells. The source is a woman under 30 in good health. CDR3 sequence: CASSLTRVSYEQYF. The DNA reads TGTGCCAGCAGCTTGACGCGGGTATCCTACGAGCAGTACTTC.